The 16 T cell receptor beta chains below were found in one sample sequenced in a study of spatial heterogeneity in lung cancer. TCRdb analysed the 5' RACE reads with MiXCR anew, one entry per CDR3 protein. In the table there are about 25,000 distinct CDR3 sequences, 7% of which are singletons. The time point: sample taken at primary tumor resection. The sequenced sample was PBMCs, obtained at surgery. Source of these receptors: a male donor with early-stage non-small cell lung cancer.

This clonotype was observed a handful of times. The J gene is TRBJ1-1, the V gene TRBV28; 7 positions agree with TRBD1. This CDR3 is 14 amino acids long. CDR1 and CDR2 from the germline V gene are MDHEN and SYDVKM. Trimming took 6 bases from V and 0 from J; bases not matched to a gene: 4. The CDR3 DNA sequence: TGTGCCAGCAGGGCCAGGGGGATGAACACTGAAGCTTTCTTT. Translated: CASRARGMNTEAFF. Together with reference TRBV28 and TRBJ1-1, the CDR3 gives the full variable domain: DVKVTQSSRYLVKRTGEKVFLECVQDMDHENMFWYRQDPGLGLRLIYFSYDVKMKEKGDIPEGYSVSREKKERFSLILESASTNQTSMYLCASRARGMNTEAFFGQGTRLTVV.

Here the CDR3 DNA reads TGTGCCAGCAGTTTAAACGGACAGATTGAAGCTTTCTTT. Protein sequence: CASSLNGQIEAFF. V and J are TRBV12-3 or TRBV12-4 and TRBJ1-1; possible D gene TRBD1, 6 bases. Between the trimmed V and J ends, which lost 2 bases and 7 bases, there was a span of 11 bases. The CDR3 consists of 13 residues.

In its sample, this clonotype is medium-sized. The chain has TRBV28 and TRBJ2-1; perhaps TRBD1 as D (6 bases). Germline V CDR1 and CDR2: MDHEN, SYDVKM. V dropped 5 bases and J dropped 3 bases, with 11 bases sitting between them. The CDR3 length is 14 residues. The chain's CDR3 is CASSPGTYYNEQFF. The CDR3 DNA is TGTGCCAGCAGTCCCGGGACATACTACAATGAGCAGTTCTTC.

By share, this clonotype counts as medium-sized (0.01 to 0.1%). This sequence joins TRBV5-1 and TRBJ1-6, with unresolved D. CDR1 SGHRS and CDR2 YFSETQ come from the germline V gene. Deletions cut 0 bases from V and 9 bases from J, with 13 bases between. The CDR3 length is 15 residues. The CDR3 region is CASSLELQTGSPLHF. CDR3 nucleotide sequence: TGCGCCAGCAGCTTGGAACTGCAGACGGGTTCACCCCTCCACTTT. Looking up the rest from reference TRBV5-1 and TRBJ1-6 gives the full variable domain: KAGVTQTPRYLIKTRGQQVTLSCSPISGHRSVSWYQQTPGQGLQFLFEYFSETQRNKGNFPGRFSGRQFSNSRSEMNVSTLELGDSALYLCASSLELQTGSPLHFGNGTRLTVT.

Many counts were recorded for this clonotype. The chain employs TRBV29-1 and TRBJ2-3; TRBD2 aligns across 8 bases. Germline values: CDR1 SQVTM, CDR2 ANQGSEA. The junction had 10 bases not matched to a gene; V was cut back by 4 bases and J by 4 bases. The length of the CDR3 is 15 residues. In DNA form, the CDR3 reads TGCAGCGTTGGTAGCGGGGCCTTCGGGGCAGATACGCAGTATTTT. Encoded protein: CSVGSGAFGADTQYF.

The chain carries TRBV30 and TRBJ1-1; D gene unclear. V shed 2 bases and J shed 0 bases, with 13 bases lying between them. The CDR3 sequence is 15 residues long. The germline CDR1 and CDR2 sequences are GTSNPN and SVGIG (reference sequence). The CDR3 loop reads CAWSYLYGMNTEAFF. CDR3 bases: TGTGCCTGGAGTTACCTGTATGGGATGAACACTGAAGCTTTCTTT.

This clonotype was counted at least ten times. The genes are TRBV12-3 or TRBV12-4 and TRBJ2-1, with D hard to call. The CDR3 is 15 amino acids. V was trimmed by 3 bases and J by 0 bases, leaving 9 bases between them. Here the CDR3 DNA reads TGTGCCAGCAGTTTTGGCGGAGTCTCCTACAATGAGCAGTTCTTC. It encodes CASSFGGVSYNEQFF.

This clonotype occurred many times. The CDR3 DNA is TGCAGTGCTAGTACACAGATTAACTATGGCTACACCTTC. This encodes CSASTQINYGYTF. The V call is TRBV20-1, the J call TRBJ1-2, with D unclear. The germline V and J ends were trimmed by 3 bases and 1 base, with 9 bases remaining between them. Per the germline V gene, CDR1 is DFQATT and CDR2 is SNEGSKA (reference sequence). This CDR3 comprises 13 residues.

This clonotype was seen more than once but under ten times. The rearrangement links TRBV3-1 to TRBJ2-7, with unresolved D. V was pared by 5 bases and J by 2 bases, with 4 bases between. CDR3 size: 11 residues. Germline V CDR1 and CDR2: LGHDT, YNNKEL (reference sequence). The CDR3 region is CASSSTYEQYF. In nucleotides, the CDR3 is TGTGCCAGCAGCTCTACCTACGAGCAGTACTTC.

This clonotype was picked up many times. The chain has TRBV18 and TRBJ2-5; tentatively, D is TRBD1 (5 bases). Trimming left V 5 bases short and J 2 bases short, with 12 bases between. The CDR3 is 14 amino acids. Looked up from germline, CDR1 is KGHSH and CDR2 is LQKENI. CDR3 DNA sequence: TGTGCCAGCTCATCGCTCTCAGGGCAAGAGACCCAGTACTTC. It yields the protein CASSSLSGQETQYF.

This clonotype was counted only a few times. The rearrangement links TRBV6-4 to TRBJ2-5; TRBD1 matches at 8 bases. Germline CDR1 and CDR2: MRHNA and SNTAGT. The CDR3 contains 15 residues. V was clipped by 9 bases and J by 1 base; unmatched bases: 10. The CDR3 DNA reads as TGTGCCAGGAAGACAGGGGCGATATCCCAAGAGACCCAGTACTTC. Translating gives CARKTGAISQETQYF.

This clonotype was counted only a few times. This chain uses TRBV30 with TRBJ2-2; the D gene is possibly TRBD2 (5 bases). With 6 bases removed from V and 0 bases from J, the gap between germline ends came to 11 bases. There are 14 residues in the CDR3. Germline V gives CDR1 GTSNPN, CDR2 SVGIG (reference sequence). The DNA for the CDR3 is TGTGCCTGTTTAGGGAGAACGAACACCGGGGAGCTGTTTTTT. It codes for CACLGRTNTGELFF.

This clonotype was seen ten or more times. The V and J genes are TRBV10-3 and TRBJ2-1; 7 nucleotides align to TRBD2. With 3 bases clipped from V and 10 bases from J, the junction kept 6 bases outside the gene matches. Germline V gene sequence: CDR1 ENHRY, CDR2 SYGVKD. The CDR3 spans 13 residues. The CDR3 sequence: CAISDGPGGEQFF. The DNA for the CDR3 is TGTGCCATCAGTGATGGCCCCGGGGGGGAGCAGTTCTTC.

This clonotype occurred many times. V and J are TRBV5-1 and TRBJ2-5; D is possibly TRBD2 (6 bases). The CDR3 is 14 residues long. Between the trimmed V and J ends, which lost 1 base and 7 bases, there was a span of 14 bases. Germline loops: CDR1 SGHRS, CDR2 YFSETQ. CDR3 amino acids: CASSLRILEGTQYF. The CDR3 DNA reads TGCGCCAGCAGCTTGAGGATCTTGGAGGGGACCCAGTACTTC.

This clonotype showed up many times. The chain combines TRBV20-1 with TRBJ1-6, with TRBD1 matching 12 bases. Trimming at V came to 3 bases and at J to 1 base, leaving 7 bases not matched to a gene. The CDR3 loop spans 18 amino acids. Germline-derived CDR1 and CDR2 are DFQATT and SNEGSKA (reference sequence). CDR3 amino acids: CSARPGTGGLSYNSPLHF. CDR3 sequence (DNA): TGCAGTGCTAGGCCAGGGACAGGGGGCTTATCCTATAATTCACCCCTCCACTTT.

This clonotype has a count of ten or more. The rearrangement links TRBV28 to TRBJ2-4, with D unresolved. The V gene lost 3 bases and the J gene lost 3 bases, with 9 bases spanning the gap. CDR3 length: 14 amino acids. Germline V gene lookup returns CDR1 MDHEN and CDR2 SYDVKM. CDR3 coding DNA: TGTGCCAGCAGTTTTGTGGTCCTCAAAAACATTCAGTACTTC. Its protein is CASSFVVLKNIQYF.